This passage covers 4 T cell receptor beta chains from one sample sequenced in a study of T cell responses to AZD1222 COVID-19 vaccine. The data were produced by immunoSEQ multiplex PCR, yet TCRdb's version contains in-frame clones alone and is incomplete. The table lists approximately 140,000 clones, around 91% of them singletons, with 4% to 6% in the top ten. The material sequenced was peripheral blood, taken on day 0 of AZD1222 vaccination. The origin of the receptors is an adult in good health.

The chain is built from TRBV4-1 and TRBJ1-2; D uncertain. CDR3 length equals 14 residues. Trimming cost V 4 bases and J 2 bases, with 11 bases left between them. CDR1 is MGHRA, CDR2 YSYEKL, per germline. The CDR3 reads CASSPQKDNYGYTF. The CDR3 DNA sequence: TGCGCCAGCAGCCCCCAGAAGGACAACTATGGCTACACCTTC.

This chain links TRBV7-9 with TRBJ1-1; tentatively, D is TRBD1 (6 bases). The CDR3 is made up of 15 amino acids. V shed 5 bases and J shed 3 bases, with 16 bases lying between them. Germline V gene sequence: CDR1 SEHNR, CDR2 FQNEAQ (reference sequence). The CDR3 is CASSPQLGGDTEAFF. The CDR3 DNA is TGTGCCAGCAGCCCCCAACTAGGGGGGGACACTGAAGCTTTCTTT.

This chain links TRBV5-1 with TRBJ2-1; 10 positions match TRBD2. The ends lost 4 bases at V and 3 bases at J; junction bases unmatched: 16. Looked up from germline, CDR1 is SGHRS and CDR2 is YFSETQ. This CDR3 has 19 residues. The CDR3 sequence: CASSLRWLAGVGDYNEQFF. The CDR3 DNA sequence: TGCGCCAGCAGCCTGAGGTGGCTAGCGGGAGTGGGGGACTACAATGAGCAGTTCTTC.

The chain uses TRBV19 and TRBJ1-1, with 7 bases aligning to TRBD1. V lost 11 bases to trimming and J lost 10 bases; unmatched junction nucleotides: 16. CDR1 LNHDA and CDR2 SQIVND come from the germline V gene (reference sequence). The length of the CDR3 is 13 residues. CDR3 sequence (DNA): TGTGCCTCAAAAGAACCAAGAGCAGGGGGAGCTTTCTTT. Translation gives CASKEPRAGGAFF. The full variable domain, its missing parts supplied by reference TRBV19 and TRBJ1-1, is DGGITQSPKYLFRKEGQNVTLSCEQNLNHDAMYWYRQDPGQGLRLIYYSQIVNDFQKGDIAEGYSVSREKKESFPLTVTSAQKNPTAFYLCASKEPRAGGAFFGQGTRLTVV.